Below are 19 T cell receptor beta chains sequenced from a single sample in a study of blood T cell repertoires in COVID-19. Sequencing used immunoSEQ multiplex PCR; TCRdb keeps in-frame clones, though not all of them. The sample comprises approximately 160,000 clones, roughly four fifths of which are singletons, and more than 9.5% rests with the top ten. Specimen: peripheral blood. These receptors were obtained from a man between 60 and 70 years old with active or convalescent COVID-19.

J is TRBJ2-7 and V is TRBV5-4; TRBD1 matches at 9 bases. There are 16 residues in the CDR3. Germline loops: CDR1 SGHNT, CDR2 YYREEE (reference sequence). J gave up 0 bases and V 4 bases, and 8 bases lay outside the gene matches. DNA for the CDR3: TGTGCCAGCAGCGTCGACAGGGGGAAGCTCTCCTACGAGCAGTACTTC. This sequence encodes CASSVDRGKLSYEQYF.

This clone was found a few times. Here the CDR3 reads CASGTSGSYYGYTF. DNA of the CDR3: TGTGCTAGTGGTACCTCAGGAAGCTACTATGGCTACACCTTC. This rearrangement joins TRBV12-5 to TRBJ1-2, with D uncertain. V shed 5 bases and J shed 3 bases, with 13 bases lying between them. CDR3 size: 14 residues. Per the germline V gene, CDR1 is LGHNT and CDR2 is FRNRAP.

This chain uses TRBV14 with TRBJ2-6; D unclear. Germline lookup yields CDR1 SGHDN and CDR2 FVKESK. The CDR3 is made up of 16 amino acids. Deletions cut 1 base from V and 4 bases from J, with 11 bases between. The CDR3 here is CASSQGIGPGANVLTF. The DNA for the CDR3 is TGTGCCAGCAGCCAAGGGATTGGGCCCGGGGCCAACGTCCTGACTTTC.

The V call is TRBV11-1, the J call TRBJ1-6; D not resolved. The germline gives CDR1 SGHAT, CDR2 FQDESV (reference sequence). This CDR3 region has 13 residues. V lost 2 bases, J lost 5 bases, and 4 bases lay in between. CDR3 nucleotide sequence: TGTGCCAGCAGCTTACCCGATAATTCACCCCTCCACTTT. Translating gives CASSLPDNSPLHF.

This clone was observed once. The chain employs TRBV2 and TRBJ2-1; D is ambiguous. Trimming pared 2 bases from V and 2 bases from J, leaving 13 bases between. Germline assignment: CDR1 SNHLY and CDR2 FYNNEI. There are 16 residues in the CDR3. The CDR3 loop reads CASSERQQPPYNEQFF. CDR3 coding DNA: TGTGCCAGCAGTGAAAGACAACAGCCTCCCTACAATGAGCAGTTCTTC.

The J gene is TRBJ1-4, the V gene TRBV5-1; TRBD1 agrees at 7 bases. The germline V gene has CDR1 SGHRS and CDR2 YFSETQ. Unmatched junction bases numbered 3, after V lost 3 bases and J lost 4 bases. This CDR3 region has 14 residues. CDR3 DNA sequence: TGCGCCAGCAGCTCCGGGACAGTTAATGAAAAACTGTTTTTT. This translates into CASSSGTVNEKLFF. The full variable domain, rest sourced from reference TRBV5-1 and TRBJ1-4, is KAGVTQTPRYLIKTRGQQVTLSCSPISGHRSVSWYQQTPGQGLQFLFEYFSETQRNKGNFPGRFSGRQFSNSRSEMNVSTLELGDSALYLCASSSGTVNEKLFFGSGTQLSVL.

This chain joins TRBV9 and TRBJ1-1; D gene unclear. Germline V gives CDR1 SGDLS, CDR2 YYNGEE. V was trimmed by 0 bases and J by 1 base, leaving 7 bases between them. The CDR3 length is 14 residues. CDR3: CASSVDVANTEAFF. CDR3 nucleotide sequence: TGTGCCAGCAGCGTAGATGTGGCGAACACTGAAGCTTTCTTT.

The V gene is TRBV2, the J gene TRBJ2-3, with TRBD2 matching over 15 bases. This CDR3 spans 15 amino acids. Germline loops: CDR1 SNHLY, CDR2 FYNNEI. J gave up 3 bases and V 8 bases, and 3 bases lay outside the gene matches. The CDR3 sequence is CASAGLAGGTDTQYF. CDR3 DNA: TGTGCCAGCGCTGGACTAGCGGGGGGGACAGATACGCAGTATTTT.

This clone was counted between two and nine times. V gene TRBV6-5 combines with J gene TRBJ1-1; TRBD1 aligns across 7 bases. J was trimmed by 7 bases and V by 6 bases; bases with no gene match: 8. The germline gives CDR1 MNHEY, CDR2 SVGAGI. The CDR3 covers 13 residues. The CDR3 DNA reads TGTGCCAGCAGCGCAGACAGGGACGGTGAAGCTTTCTTT. This sequence encodes CASSADRDGEAFF.

The chain carries TRBV5-1 and TRBJ2-7; D might be TRBD1 (6 bases). Germline-derived CDR1 and CDR2 are SGHRS and YFSETQ. The V and J ends lost 4 bases and 0 bases respectively, with 14 bases between them. There are 15 residues in the CDR3. CDR3 sequence: CASSQNPGDSYEQYF. The CDR3 DNA reads as TGCGCCAGCAGCCAGAATCCAGGGGACTCCTACGAGCAGTACTTC.

The chain joins TRBV7-2 to TRBJ2-7; D is perhaps TRBD2 (7 bases). Germline CDR1 SGHTA, CDR2 FQGNSA. The CDR3 extends over 14 amino acids. V dropped 6 bases and J dropped 0 bases, with 12 bases sitting between them. CDR3 nucleotides: TGTGCCAGCAGTCTCGGGGGGCACTCCTACGAGCAGTACTTC. Translation: CASSLGGHSYEQYF.

This clone was picked up a small number of times. V and J are TRBV4-2 and TRBJ2-7; 8 bases are a match to TRBD1. This CDR3 region has 18 residues. CDR1 and CDR2 from the germline V gene are LGHNA and YNFKEQ. V trimming: 4 bases; J trimming: 4 bases; junction bases outside the gene matches: 18. Here the CDR3 reads CASSRHGQGLEGGYEQYF. In DNA form, the CDR3 reads TGTGCCAGCAGCCGACATGGACAGGGACTTGAGGGGGGTTACGAGCAGTACTTC.

The chain joins TRBV5-8 to TRBJ2-3; perhaps TRBD2 as D (5 bases). Deletions cut 3 bases from V and 0 bases from J, with 11 bases between. Germline CDR1 reads SGHTS; CDR2 reads YDEGEE. This CDR3 spans 15 amino acids. For the CDR3, the DNA is TGTGCCAGCAGCTGGGGAGCAAGTAGCACAGATACGCAGTATTTT. Protein: CASSWGASSTDTQYF.

The V and J genes are TRBV18 and TRBJ2-7, with 7 bases that match TRBD1. The CDR3 extends over 19 amino acids. Trimming at V came to 2 bases and at J to 3 bases, leaving 19 bases not matched to a gene. Per the germline V gene, CDR1 is KGHSH and CDR2 is LQKENI. This CDR3 is CASSPGSKLTTGAGYEQYF. In DNA form, the CDR3 reads TGTGCCAGCTCACCAGGGTCTAAGCTTACAACAGGGGCGGGCTACGAGCAGTACTTC.

The CDR3 protein is CASSSDGTSIQYF. The DNA of the CDR3 is TGTGCCAGCAGTAGCGACGGGACTAGCATTCAGTACTTC. The gene calls are TRBV6-5 and TRBJ2-4; 8 positions match TRBD2. This CDR3 has 13 amino acids. CDR1 MNHEY and CDR2 SVGAGI come from the germline V gene. V lost 5 bases, J lost 9 bases, and 6 bases stayed unmatched.

The gene calls are TRBV19 and TRBJ1-2; D is perhaps TRBD1 (5 bases). CDR1 LNHDA and CDR2 SQIVND come from the germline V gene (reference sequence). The CDR3 extends over 13 amino acids. The germline V and J ends were trimmed by 6 bases and 7 bases, with 15 bases remaining between them. The CDR3 DNA follows: TGTGCCAGTAGCCCGGCCAGGGAGGGTGGCTACACCTTC. Protein: CASSPAREGGYTF.

CDR3 nucleotide sequence: TGTGCCAGCAGTTACCAGGTGAAGTGGCCCCAGCATTTT. Its protein is CASSYQVKWPQHF. The rearrangement uses TRBV6-6 and TRBJ1-5; no reliable D call. From germline, CDR1 is MNHNY and CDR2 SVGAGI (reference sequence). This CDR3 has 13 residues. The V and J ends lost 2 bases and 9 bases respectively, with 11 bases between them.

The chain has TRBV6-1 and TRBJ1-4; D is perhaps TRBD1 (6 bases). The germline CDR1 and CDR2 sequences are MNHNS and SASEGT. V dropped 6 bases and J dropped 5 bases, with 13 bases sitting between them. This CDR3 is built from 14 residues. CDR3 DNA: TGTGCCAGCAGAGCCACAGGGTTCAATGAAAAACTGTTTTTT. Translation gives CASRATGFNEKLFF.

The chain links TRBV15 to TRBJ2-6; no definite D call. Germline lookup yields CDR1 LNHNV and CDR2 YYDKDF (reference sequence). V lost 0 bases and J 0 bases, leaving 3 bases between the germline ends. The CDR3 has 15 residues. The CDR3 bases are TGTGCCACCAGCAGAGACCGCTCTGGGGCCAACGTCCTGACTTTC. It yields the protein CATSRDRSGANVLTF.